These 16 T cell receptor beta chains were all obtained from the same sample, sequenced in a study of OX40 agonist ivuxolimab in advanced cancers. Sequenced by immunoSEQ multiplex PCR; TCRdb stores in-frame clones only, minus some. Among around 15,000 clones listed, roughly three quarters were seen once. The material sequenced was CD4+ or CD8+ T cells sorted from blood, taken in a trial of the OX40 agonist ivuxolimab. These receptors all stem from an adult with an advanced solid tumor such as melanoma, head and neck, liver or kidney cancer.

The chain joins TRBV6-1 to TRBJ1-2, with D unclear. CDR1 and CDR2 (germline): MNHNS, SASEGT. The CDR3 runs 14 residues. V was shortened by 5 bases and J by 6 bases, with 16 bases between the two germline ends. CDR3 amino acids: CASSPLGGRNGYTF. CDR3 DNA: TGTGCCAGCAGTCCCCTCGGAGGTCGCAATGGCTACACCTTC.

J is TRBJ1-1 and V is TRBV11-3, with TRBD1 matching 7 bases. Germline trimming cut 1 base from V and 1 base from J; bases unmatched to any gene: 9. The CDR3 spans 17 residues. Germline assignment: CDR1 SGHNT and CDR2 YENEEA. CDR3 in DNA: TGTGCCAGCAGCTTAGTCAGGGGGGGATTTAAGAACACTGAAGCTTTCTTT. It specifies CASSLVRGGFKNTEAFF.

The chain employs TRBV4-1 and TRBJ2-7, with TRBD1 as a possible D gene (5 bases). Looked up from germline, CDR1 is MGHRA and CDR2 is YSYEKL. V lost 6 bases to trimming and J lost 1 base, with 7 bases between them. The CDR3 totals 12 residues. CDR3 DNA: TGCGCCAGCAGTGACAGTTCCTACGAGCAGTACTTC. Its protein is CASSDSSYEQYF.

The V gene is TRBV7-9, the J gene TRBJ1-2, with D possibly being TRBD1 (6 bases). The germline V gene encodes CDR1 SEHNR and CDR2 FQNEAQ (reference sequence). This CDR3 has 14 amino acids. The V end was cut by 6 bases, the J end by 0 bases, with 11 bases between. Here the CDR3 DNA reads TGTGCCAGCAGTCTGGGGGCCCCTAACTATGGCTACACCTTC. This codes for CASSLGAPNYGYTF.

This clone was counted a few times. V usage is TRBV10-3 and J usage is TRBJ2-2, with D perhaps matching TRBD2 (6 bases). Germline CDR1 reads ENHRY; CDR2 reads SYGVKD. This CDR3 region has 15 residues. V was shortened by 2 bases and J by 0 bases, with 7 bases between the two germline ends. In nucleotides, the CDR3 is TGTGCCATCAGTGAGGGACTATCGAACACCGGGGAGCTGTTTTTT. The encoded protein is CAISEGLSNTGELFF.

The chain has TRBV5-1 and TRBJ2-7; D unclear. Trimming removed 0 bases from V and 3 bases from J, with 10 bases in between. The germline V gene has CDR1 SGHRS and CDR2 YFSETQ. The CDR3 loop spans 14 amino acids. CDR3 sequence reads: CASSLEGFFYEQYF. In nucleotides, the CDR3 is TGCGCCAGCAGCTTGGAAGGGTTCTTCTACGAGCAGTACTTC.

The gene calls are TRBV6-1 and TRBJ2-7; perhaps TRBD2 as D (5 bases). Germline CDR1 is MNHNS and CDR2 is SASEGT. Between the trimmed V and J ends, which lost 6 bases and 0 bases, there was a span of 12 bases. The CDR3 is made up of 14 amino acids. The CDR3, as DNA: TGTGCCAGCAGCCCATATCGGGACTCCTACGAGCAGTACTTC. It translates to CASSPYRDSYEQYF.

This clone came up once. CDR3 residues: CASSFLIIPLNTGELFF. The CDR3 DNA sequence: TGTGCCAGCAGCTTCCTAATAATACCACTGAACACCGGGGAGCTGTTTTTT. V and J are TRBV11-2 and TRBJ2-2, with unresolved D. In germline, CDR1 is SGHAT, CDR2 FQNNGV. Trimming took 3 bases from V and 1 from J, leaving 15 bases between them. This CDR3 comprises 17 residues. The complete variable domain, with remaining parts taken from reference TRBV11-2 and TRBJ2-2, reads EAGVAQSPRYKIIEKRQSVAFWCNPISGHATLYWYQQILGQGPKLLIQFQNNGVVDDSQLPKDRFSAERLKGVDSTLKIQPAKLEDSAVYLCASSFLIIPLNTGELFFGEGSRLTVL.

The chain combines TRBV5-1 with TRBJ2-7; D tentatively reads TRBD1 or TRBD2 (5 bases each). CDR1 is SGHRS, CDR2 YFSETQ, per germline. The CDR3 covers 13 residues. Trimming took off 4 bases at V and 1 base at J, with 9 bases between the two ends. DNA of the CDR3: TGCGCCAGCAGCCGGGGACCTTCCTACGAGCAGTACTTC. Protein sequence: CASSRGPSYEQYF.

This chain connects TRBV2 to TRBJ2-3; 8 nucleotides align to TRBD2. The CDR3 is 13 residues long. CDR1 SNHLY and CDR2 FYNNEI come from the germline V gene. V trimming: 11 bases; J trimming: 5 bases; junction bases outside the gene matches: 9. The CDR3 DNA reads TGTGCCGCCGGCCCGGGAGGGATAGATACGCAGTATTTT. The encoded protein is CAAGPGGIDTQYF.

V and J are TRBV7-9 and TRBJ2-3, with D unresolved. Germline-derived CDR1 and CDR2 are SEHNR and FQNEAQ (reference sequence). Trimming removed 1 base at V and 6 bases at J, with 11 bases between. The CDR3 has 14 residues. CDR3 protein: CASSLVLNWDTQYF. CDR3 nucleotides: TGTGCCAGCAGCTTAGTACTTAACTGGGATACGCAGTATTTT.

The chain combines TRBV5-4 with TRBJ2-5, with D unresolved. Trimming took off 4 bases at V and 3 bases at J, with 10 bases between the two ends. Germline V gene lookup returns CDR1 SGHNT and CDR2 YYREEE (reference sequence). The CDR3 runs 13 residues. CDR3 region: CASSLMIEETQYF. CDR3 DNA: TGTGCCAGCAGCCTGATGATCGAAGAGACCCAGTACTTC.

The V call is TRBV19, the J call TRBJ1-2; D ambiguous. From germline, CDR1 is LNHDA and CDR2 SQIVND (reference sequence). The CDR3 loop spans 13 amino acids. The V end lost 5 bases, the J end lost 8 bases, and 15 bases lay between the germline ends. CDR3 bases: TGTGCCAGTAGTGATGGGAACTCAGGAGGCTACACCTTC. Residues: CASSDGNSGGYTF.

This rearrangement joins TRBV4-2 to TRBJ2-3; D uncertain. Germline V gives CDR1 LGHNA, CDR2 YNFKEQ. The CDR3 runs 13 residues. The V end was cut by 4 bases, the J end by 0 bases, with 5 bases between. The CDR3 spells CASSLGSTDTQYF. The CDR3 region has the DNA TGTGCCAGCAGCCTCGGGAGCACAGATACGCAGTATTTT.

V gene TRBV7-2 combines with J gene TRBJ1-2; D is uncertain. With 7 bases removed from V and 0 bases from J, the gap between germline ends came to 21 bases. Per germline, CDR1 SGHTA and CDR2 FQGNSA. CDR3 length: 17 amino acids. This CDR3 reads CASTPQGSASPNYGYTF. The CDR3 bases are TGTGCCAGCACACCCCAAGGGTCAGCTAGCCCTAACTATGGCTACACCTTC.

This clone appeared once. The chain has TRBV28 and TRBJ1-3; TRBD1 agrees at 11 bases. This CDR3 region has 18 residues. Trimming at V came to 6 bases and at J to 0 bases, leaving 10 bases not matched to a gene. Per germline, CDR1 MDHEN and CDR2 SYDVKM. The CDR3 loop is CASSRAGQGAASGNTIYF. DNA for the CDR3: TGTGCCAGCAGCCGAGCAGGACAGGGGGCTGCCTCTGGAAACACCATATATTTT.